This T cell receptor beta chain is from a study of T cell responses to AZD1222 COVID-19 vaccine. Study in general: Whether given at about 4 or about 12 weeks, second doses were pooled. Study outcomes and limitations: Close to half of spike-specific TCRs reportedly recognize unmutated variant regions. CD4 TCRs linked to vaccination spanned spike, dominating at 160-218 and 743-854. AZD1222 recipients seropositive at baseline numbered only six.

From germline, CDR1 is SGHAT and CDR2 FQNNGV. With V trimmed by 4 bases and J by 3 bases, 16 bases remained unmatched. The CDR3 extends over 19 amino acids. Note on this clone: Antigen: not known.

Here immunoSEQ multiplex PCR was the method, and the copy in TCRdb shows in-frame clones only, minus some. The profile shows about 190,000 clones, about nine tenths of them singletons. The rearrangement links TRBV11-2 to TRBJ2-7, with 12 bases lining up with TRBD2. The specimen was peripheral blood, collected on day 0 of AZD1222 vaccination. This TCR derives from an adult in good health. CDR3 in amino acids: CASSSTRLAGERVIYEQYF. The CDR3 nucleotides are TGTGCCAGCAGCTCGACCAGACTAGCGGGAGAGCGAGTGATCTACGAGCAGTACTTC.